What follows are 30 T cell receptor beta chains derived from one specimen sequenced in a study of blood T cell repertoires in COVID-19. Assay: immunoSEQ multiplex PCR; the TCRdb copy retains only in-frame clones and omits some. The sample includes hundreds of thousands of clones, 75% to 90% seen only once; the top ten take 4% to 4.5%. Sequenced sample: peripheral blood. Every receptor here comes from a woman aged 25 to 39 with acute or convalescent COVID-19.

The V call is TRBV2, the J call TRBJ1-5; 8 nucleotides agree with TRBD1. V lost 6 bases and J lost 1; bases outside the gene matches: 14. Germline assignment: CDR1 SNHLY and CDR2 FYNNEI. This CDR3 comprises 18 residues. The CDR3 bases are TGTGCCAGCAGCGAGGACAGGGATAAGTGGTGGAGCAATCAGCCCCAGCATTTT. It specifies CASSEDRDKWWSNQPQHF. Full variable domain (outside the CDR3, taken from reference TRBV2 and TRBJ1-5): EPEVTQTPSHQVTQMGQEVILRCVPISNHLYFYWYRQILGQKVEFLVSFYNNEISEKSEIFDDQFSVERPDGSNFTLKIRSTKLEDSAMYFCASSEDRDKWWSNQPQHFGDGTRLSIL.

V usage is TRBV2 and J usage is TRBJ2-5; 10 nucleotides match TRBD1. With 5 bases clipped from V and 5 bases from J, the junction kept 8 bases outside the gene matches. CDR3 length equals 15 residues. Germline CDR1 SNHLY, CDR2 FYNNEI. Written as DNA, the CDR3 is TGTGCCAGCAGTTCCGACAGGGGGCCGGGGGAGACCCAGTACTTC. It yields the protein CASSSDRGPGETQYF.

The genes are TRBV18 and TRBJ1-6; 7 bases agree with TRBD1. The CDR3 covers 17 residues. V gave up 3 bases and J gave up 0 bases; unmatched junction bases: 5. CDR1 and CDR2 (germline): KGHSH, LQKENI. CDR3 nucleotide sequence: TGTGCCAGCTCACCGACAGGGTCGAACTCCTATAATTCACCCCTCCACTTT. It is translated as CASSPTGSNSYNSPLHF.

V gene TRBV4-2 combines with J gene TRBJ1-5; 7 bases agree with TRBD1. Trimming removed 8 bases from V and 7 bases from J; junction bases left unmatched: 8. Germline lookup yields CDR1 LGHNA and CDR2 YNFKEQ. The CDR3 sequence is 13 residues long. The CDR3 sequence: CASGTDRGQPQHF. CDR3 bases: TGTGCCAGCGGGACAGATCGGGGGCAGCCCCAGCATTTT.

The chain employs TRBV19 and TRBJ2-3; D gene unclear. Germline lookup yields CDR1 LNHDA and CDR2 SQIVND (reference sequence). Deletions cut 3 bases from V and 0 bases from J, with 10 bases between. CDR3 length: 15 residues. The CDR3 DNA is TGTGCCAGTAGTATGAAGAGTTACAGCACAGATACGCAGTATTTT. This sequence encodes CASSMKSYSTDTQYF.

The CDR3 DNA reads as TGTGCCAGCAGCACGGGGGGGACAGATACGCAGTATTTT. This sequence encodes CASSTGGTDTQYF. The rearrangement links TRBV3-1 (or the pseudogene TRBV3-2) to TRBJ2-3, with 8 bases aligning to TRBD2. Trimming cost V 5 bases and J 3 bases; bases outside gene matches: 1. The germline gives CDR1 LGHDT, CDR2 YNNKEL (reference sequence). The CDR3 runs to 13 residues.

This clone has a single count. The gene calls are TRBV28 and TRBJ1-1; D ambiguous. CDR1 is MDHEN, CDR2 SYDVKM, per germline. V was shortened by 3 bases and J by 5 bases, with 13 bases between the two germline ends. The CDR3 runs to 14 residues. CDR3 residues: CASSLRGGGTEAFF. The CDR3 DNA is TGTGCCAGCAGTTTGCGGGGTGGTGGGACTGAAGCTTTCTTT.

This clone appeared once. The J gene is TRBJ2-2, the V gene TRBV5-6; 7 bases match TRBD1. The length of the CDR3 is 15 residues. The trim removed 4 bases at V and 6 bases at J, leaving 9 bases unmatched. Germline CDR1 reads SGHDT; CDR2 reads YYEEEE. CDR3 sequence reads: CASSLTGVVAGELFF. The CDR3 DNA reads TGTGCCAGCAGCCTAACAGGGGTTGTAGCCGGGGAGCTGTTTTTT.

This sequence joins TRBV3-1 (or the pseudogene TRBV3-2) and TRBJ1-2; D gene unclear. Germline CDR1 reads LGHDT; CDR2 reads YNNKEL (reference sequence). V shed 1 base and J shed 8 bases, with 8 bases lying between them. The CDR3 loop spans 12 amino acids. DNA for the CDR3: TGTGCCAGCAGCCAAGGGGAGGGCGGCTACACCTTC. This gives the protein CASSQGEGGYTF.

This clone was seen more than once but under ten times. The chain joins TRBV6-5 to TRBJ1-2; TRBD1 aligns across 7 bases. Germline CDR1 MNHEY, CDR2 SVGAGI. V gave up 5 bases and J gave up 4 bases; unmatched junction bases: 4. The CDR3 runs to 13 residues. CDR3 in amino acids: CASSRQGAYGYTF. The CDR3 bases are TGTGCCAGCAGTCGACAGGGCGCCTATGGCTACACCTTC.

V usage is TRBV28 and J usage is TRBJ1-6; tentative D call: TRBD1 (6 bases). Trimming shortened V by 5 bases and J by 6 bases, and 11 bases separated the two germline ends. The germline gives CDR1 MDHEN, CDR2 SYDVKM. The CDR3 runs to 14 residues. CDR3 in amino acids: CASSLRDINSPLHF. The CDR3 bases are TGTGCCAGCAGTCTCCGGGACATTAATTCACCCCTCCACTTT.

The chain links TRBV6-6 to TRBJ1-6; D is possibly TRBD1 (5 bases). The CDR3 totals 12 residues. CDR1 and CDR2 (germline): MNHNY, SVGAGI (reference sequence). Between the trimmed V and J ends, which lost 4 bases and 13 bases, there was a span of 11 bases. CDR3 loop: CASSSERGPLHF. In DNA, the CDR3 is TGTGCCAGCAGTTCCGAAAGGGGTCCCCTCCACTTT.

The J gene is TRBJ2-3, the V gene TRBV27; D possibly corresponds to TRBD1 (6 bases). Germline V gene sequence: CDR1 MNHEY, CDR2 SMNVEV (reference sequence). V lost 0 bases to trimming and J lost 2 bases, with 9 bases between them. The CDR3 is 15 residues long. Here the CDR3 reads CASSLSTGSTDTQYF. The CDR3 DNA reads TGTGCCAGCAGTTTATCGACAGGTTCCACAGATACGCAGTATTTT.

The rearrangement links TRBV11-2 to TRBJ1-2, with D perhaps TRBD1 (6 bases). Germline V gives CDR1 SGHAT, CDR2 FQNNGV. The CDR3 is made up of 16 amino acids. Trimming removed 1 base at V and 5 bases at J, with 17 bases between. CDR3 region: CASSLGLRGRDYGYTF. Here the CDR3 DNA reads TGTGCCAGCAGCTTAGGCCTCAGGGGACGGGATTATGGCTACACCTTC.

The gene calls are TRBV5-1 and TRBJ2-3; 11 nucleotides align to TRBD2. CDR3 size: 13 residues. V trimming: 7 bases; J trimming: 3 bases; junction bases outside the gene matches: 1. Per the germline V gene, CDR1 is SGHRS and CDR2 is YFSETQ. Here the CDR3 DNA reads TGCGCCAGCCGACTAGCGGGGACAGATACGCAGTATTTT. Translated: CASRLAGTDTQYF.

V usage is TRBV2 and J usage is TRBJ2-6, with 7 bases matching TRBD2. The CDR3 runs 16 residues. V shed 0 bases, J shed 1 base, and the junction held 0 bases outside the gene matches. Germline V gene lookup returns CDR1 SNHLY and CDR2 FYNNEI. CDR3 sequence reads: CASSEAGGSGANVLTF. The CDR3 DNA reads TGTGCCAGCAGTGAAGCGGGGGGGTCTGGGGCCAACGTCCTGACTTTC.

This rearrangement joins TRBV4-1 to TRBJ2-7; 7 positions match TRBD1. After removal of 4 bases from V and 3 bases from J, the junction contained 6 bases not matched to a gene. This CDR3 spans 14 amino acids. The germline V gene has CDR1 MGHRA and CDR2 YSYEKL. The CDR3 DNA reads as TGCGCCAGCAGCCTAAGGGACAGCTACTACGAGCAGTACTTC. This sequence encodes CASSLRDSYYEQYF.

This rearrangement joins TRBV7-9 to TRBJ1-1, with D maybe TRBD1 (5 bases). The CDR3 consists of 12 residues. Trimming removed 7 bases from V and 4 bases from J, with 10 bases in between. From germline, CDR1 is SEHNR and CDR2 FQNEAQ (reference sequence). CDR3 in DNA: TGTGCCAGCAACCCCGGGGGCACTGAAGCTTTCTTT. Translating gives CASNPGGTEAFF. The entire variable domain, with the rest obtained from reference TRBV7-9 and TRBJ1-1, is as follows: DTGVSQNPRHKITKRGQNVTFRCDPISEHNRLYWYRQTLGQGPEFLTYFQNEAQLEKSRLLSDRFSAERPKGSFSTLEIQRTEQGDSAMYLCASNPGGTEAFFGQGTRLTVV.

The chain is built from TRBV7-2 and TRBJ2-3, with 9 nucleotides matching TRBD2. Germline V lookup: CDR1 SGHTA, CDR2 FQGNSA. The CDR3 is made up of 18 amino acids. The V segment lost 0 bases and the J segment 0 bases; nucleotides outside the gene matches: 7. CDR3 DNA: TGTGCCAGCAGCTTAGCCCCAAGGACTAGCGCGAGCACAGATACGCAGTATTTT. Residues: CASSLAPRTSASTDTQYF.

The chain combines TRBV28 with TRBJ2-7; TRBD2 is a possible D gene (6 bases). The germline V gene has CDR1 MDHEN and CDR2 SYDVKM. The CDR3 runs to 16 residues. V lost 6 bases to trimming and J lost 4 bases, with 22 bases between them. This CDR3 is CASSPRLSKGLYEQYF. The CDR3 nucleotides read TGTGCCAGCAGCCCACGACTCTCCAAGGGACTTTACGAGCAGTACTTC.

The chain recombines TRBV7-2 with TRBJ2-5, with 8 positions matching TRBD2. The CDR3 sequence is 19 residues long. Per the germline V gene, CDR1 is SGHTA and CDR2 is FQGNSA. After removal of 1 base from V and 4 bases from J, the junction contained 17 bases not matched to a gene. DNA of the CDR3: TGTGCCAGCAGCTTAGTCGGTCCCGGCGGGGGGCCCGGGAGAGAGACCCAGTACTTC. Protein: CASSLVGPGGGPGRETQYF.

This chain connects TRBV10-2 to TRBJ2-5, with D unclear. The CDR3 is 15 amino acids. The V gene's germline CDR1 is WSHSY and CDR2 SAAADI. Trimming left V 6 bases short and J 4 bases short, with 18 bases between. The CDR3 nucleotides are TGCGCCAGCAGACGACAAGTCCTCAGTCTAGAGACCCAGTACTTC. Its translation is CASRRQVLSLETQYF.

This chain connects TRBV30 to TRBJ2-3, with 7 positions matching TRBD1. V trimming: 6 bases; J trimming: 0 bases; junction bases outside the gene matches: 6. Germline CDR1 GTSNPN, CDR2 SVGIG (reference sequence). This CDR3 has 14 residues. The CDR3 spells CACLHRGSTDTQYF. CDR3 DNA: TGTGCCTGCCTCCACAGGGGAAGCACAGATACGCAGTATTTT.

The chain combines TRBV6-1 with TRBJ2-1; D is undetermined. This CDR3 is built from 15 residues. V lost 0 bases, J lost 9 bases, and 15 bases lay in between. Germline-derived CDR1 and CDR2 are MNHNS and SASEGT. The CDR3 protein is CASSEARRLQTEQFF. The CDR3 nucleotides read TGTGCCAGCAGTGAAGCGAGGCGACTTCAGACTGAGCAGTTCTTC.

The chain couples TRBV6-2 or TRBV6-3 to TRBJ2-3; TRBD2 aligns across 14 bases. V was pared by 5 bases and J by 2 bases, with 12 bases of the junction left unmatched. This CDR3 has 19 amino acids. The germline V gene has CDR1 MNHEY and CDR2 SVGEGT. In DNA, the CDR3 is TGTGCCAGCAGTCTATGGGGGACTAGCGGGGGCCCTCCCACAGATACGCAGTATTTT. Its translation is CASSLWGTSGGPPTDTQYF.

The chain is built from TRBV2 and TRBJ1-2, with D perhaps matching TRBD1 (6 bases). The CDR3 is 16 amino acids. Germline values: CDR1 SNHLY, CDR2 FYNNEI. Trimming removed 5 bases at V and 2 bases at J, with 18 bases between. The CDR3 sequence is CASSKMGAGLNYGYTF. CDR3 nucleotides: TGTGCCAGCAGTAAAATGGGGGCAGGGCTAAACTATGGCTACACCTTC.

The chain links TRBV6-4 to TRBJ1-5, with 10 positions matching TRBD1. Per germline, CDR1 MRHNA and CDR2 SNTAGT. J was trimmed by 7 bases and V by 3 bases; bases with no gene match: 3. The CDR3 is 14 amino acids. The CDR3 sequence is CASSEGQGGQPQHF. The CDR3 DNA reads TGTGCCAGCAGTGAAGGACAGGGGGGACAGCCCCAGCATTTT.

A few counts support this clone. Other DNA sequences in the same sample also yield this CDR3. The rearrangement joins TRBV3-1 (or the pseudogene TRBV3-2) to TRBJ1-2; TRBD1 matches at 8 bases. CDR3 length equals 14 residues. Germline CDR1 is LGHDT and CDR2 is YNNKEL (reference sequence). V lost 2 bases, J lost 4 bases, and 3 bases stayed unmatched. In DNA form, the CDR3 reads TGTGCCAGCAGCCAACTCGACAGGGGCTATGGCTACACCTTC. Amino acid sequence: CASSQLDRGYGYTF.

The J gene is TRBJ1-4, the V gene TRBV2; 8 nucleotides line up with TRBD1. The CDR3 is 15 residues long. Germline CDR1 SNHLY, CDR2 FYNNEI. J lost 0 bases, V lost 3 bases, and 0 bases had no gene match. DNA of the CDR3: TGTGCCAGCAGTGAGGGACAGGCAACTAATGAAAAACTGTTTTTT. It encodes CASSEGQATNEKLFF.

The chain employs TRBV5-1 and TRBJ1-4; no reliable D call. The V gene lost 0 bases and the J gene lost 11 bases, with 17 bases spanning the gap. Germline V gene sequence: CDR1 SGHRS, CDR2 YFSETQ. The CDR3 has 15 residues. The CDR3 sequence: CASSLVTDRGDKLFF. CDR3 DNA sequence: TGCGCCAGCAGCTTGGTTACGGATCGAGGCGACAAACTGTTTTTT.